The TCR beta chain under discussion was sequenced for a study of cytomegalovirus exposure and HLA in healthy donors. The study's findings and limits: Certain sequence variants were highly shared and formed a cluster, and this cluster was likely a sequencing artifact. Analysis was carried out at a later point, and it linked a missense DCLRE1C variant to TCR beta V- and J-gene trimming. In a later analysis, most CMV-associated TCR beta chains appeared HLA-restricted.

This clone appeared a few times. Its antigen is undetermined. Trimming pared 1 base from V and 6 bases from J, leaving 13 bases between. Germline lookup yields CDR1 MGHDK and CDR2 SYGVNS. CDR3 length: 15 amino acids. PCR was performed using 60 Vbeta and 13 Jbeta primers. Clones were read by immunoSEQ multiplex PCR, and TCRdb kept only the in-frame ones, dropping some. The sample yields 150,000 or so clones, roughly 79% seen once. The sequencing sample was made of PBMCs. The chain joins TRBV25-1 to TRBJ2-1; unclear D gene. The clonotype comes from a woman younger than 35 in good health and CMV-seropositive. The CDR3 bases are TGTGCCAGCAGTGAATCCGGGTTTAGTTTCAATGAGCAGTTCTTC. This codes for CASSESGFSFNEQFF.